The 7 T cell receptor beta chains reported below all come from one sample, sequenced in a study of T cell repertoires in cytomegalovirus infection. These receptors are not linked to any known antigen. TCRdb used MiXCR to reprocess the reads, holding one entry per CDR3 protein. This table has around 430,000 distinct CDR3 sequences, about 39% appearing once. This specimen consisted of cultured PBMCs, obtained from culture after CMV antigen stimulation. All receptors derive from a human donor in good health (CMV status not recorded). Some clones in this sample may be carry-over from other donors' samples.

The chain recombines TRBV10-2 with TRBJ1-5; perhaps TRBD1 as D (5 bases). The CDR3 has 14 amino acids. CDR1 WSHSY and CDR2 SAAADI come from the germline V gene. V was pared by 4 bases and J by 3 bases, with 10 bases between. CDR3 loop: CASSGVGPNQPQHF. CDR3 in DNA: TGCGCCAGCAGTGGTGTGGGGCCCAATCAGCCCCAGCATTTT.

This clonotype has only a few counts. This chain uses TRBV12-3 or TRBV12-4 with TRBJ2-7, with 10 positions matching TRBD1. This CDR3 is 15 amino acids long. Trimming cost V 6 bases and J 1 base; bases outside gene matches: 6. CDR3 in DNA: TGTGCCAGCAGCCCCTGGGACAGGGGATCCTACGAGCAGTACTTC. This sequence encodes CASSPWDRGSYEQYF.

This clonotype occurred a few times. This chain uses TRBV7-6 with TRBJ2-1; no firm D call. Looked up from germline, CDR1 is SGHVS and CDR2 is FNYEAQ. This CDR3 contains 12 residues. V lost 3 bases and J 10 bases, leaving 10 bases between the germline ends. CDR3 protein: CASSLIAPEQFF. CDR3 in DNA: TGTGCCAGCAGCTTGATCGCGCCCGAGCAGTTCTTC.

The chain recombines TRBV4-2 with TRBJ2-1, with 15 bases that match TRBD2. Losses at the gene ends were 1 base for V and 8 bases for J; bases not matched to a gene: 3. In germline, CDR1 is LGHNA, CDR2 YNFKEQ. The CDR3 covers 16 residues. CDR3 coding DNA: TGTGCCAGCAGCCAAGGGACTAGCGGGAGGGCAGATGAGCAGTTCTTC. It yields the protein CASSQGTSGRADEQFF.

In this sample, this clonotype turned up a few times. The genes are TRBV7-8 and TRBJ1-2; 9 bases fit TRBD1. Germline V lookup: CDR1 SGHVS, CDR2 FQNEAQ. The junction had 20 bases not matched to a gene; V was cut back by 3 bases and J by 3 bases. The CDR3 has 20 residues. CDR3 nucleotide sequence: TGTGCCAGCAGCTTTCCGAGGACAGGGGACCAGAATACAGAGTACTATGGCTACACCTTC. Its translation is CASSFPRTGDQNTEYYGYTF.

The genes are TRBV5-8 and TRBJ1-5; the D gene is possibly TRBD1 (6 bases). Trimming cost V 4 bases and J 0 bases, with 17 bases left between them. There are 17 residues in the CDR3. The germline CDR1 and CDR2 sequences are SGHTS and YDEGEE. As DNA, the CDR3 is TGTGCCAGCAGCGATCCAGGACAGACATATAGCAATCAGCCCCAGCATTTT. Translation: CASSDPGQTYSNQPQHF.

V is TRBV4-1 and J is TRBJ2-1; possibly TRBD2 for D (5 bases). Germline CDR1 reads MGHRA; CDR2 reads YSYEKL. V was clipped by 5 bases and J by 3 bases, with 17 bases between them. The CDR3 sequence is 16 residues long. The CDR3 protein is CASSSRTRSNYNEQFF. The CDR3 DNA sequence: TGCGCCAGCAGCTCCCGGACTCGGTCAAACTACAATGAGCAGTTCTTC.